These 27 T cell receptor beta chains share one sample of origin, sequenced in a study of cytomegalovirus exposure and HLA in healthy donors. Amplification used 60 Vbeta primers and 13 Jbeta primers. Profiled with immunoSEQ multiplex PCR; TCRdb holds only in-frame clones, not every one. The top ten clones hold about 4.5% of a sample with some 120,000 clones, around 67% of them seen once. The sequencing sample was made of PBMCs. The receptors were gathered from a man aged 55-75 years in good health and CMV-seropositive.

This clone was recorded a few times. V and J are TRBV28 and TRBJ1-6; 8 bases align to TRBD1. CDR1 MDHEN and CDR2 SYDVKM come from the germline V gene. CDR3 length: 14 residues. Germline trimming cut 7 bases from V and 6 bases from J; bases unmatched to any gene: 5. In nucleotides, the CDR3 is TGTGCCAGCACCACGGGACAGGTTAATTCACCCCTCCACTTT. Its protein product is CASTTGQVNSPLHF.

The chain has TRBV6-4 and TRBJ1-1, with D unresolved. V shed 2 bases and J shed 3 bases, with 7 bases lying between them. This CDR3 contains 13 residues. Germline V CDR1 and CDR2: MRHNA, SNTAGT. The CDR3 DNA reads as TGTGCCAGCAGTGACCAGTCCTACACTGAAGCTTTCTTT. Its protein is CASSDQSYTEAFF.

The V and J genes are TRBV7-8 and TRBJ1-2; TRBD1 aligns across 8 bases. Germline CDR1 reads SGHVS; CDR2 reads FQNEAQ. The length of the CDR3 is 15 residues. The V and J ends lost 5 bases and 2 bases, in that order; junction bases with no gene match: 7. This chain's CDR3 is CASSTGQGLNYGYTF. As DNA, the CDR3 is TGTGCCAGCAGCACAGGACAGGGTCTCAACTATGGCTACACCTTC.

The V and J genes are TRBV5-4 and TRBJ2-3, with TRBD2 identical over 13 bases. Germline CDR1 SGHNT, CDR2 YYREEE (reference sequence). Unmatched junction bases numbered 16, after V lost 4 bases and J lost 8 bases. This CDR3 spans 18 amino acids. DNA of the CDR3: TGTGCCAGCAGCCCGACTAGCGGGGGGCCCCCGCTGAGGGGTACGCAGTATTTT. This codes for CASSPTSGGPPLRGTQYF.

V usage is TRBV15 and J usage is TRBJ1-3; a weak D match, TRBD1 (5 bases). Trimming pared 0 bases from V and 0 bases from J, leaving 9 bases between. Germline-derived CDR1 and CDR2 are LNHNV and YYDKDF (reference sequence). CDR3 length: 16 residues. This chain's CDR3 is CATSRDPRVSGNTIYF. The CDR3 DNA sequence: TGTGCCACCAGCAGAGATCCCAGGGTCTCTGGAAACACCATATATTTT.

The CDR3 region is CAISEGAESTDTQYF. CDR3 sequence (DNA): TGTGCCATCAGTGAAGGGGCAGAGAGCACAGATACGCAGTATTTT. J is TRBJ2-3 and V is TRBV10-3; tentative D call: TRBD1 (5 bases). The CDR3 is 15 amino acids. Looked up from germline, CDR1 is ENHRY and CDR2 is SYGVKD. V was clipped by 3 bases and J by 0 bases, with 10 bases between them.

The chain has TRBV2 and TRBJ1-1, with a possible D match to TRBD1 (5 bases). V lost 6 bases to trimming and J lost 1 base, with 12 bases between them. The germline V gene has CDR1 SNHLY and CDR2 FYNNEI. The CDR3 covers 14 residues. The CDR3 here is CASRGLGANTEAFF. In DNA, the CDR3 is TGTGCCAGCAGGGGTCTTGGGGCGAACACTGAAGCTTTCTTT.

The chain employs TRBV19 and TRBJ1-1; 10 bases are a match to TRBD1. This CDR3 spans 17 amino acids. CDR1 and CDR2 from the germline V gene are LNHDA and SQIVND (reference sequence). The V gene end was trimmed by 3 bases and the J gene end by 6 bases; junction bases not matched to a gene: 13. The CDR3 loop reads CASSMEGPDRGPAEAFF. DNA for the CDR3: TGTGCCAGTAGTATGGAGGGACCAGACAGGGGGCCCGCTGAAGCTTTCTTT.

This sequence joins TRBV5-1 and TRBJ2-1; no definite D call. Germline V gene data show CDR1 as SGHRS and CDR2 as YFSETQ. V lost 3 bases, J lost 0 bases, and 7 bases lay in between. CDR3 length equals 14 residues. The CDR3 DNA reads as TGCGCCAGCAGCTCGTCGCGCTCCTACAATGAGCAGTTCTTC. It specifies CASSSSRSYNEQFF.

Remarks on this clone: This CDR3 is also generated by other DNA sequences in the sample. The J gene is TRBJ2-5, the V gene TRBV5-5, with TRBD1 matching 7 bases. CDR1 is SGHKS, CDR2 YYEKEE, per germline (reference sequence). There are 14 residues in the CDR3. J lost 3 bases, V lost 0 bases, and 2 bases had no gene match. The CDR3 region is CASSLAGTEETQYF. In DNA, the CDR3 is TGTGCCAGCAGCTTGGCCGGGACAGAAGAGACCCAGTACTTC. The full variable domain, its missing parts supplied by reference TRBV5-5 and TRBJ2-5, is DAGVTQSPTHLIKTRGQQVTLRCSPISGHKSVSWYQQVLGQGPQFIFQYYEKEERGRGNFPDRFSARQFPNYSSELNVNALLLGDSALYLCASSLAGTEETQYFGPGTRLLVL.

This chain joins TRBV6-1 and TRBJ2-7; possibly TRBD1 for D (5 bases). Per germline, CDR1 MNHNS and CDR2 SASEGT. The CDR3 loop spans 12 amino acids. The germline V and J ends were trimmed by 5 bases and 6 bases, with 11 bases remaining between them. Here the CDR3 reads CASSSQGFEQYF. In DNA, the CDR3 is TGTGCCAGCAGTTCGCAGGGATTCGAGCAGTACTTC.

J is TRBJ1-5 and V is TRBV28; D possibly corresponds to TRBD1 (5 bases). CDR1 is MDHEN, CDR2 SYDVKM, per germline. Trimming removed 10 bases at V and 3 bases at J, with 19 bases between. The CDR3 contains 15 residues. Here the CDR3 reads CATIRYVTANQPQHF. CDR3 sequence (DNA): TGTGCCACTATCAGATACGTGACAGCCAATCAGCCCCAGCATTTT.

The CDR3 region has the DNA TGTGCCAGCTCACCAGCAGGGAAAGAGACCCAGTACTTC. Translating it yields CASSPAGKETQYF. The chain joins TRBV18 to TRBJ2-5; D might be TRBD1 (5 bases). CDR1 and CDR2 (germline): KGHSH, LQKENI. The CDR3 extends over 13 amino acids. Trimming cost V 2 bases and J 3 bases, with 7 bases left between them.

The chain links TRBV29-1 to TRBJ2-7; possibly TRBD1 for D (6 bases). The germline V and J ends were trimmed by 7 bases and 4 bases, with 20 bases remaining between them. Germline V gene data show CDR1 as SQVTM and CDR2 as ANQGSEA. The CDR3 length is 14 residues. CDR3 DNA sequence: TGCAGCGCAGGGGCCGGTGCAGTCCCGTACGAGCAGTACTTC. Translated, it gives CSAGAGAVPYEQYF.

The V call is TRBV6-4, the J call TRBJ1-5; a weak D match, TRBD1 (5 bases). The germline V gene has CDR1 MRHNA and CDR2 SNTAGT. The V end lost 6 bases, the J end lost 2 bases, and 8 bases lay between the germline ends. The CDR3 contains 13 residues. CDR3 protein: CASSQGGNQPQHF. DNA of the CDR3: TGTGCCAGCAGCCAAGGGGGCAATCAGCCCCAGCATTTT.

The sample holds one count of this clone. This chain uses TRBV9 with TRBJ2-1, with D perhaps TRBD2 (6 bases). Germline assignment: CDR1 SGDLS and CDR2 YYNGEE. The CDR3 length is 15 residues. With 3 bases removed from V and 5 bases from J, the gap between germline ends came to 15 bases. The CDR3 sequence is CASSATGTPNNEQFF. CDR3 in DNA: TGTGCCAGCAGCGCCACCGGGACTCCTAACAATGAGCAGTTCTTC.

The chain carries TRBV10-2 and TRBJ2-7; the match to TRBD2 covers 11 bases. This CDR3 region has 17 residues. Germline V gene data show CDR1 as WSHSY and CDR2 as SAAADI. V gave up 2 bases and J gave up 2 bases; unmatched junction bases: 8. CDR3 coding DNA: TGCGCCAGCAGTGAGCGACTAGCGGGACTGCCTACCTACGAGCAGTACTTC. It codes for CASSERLAGLPTYEQYF.

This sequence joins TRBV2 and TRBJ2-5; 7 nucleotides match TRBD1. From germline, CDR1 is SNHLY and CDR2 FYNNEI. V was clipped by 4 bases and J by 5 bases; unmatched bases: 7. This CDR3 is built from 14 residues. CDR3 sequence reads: CASSVDRVGETQYF. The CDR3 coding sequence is TGTGCCAGCAGTGTAGACAGGGTAGGGGAGACCCAGTACTTC. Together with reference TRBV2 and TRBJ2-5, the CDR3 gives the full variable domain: EPEVTQTPSHQVTQMGQEVILRCVPISNHLYFYWYRQILGQKVEFLVSFYNNEISEKSEIFDDQFSVERPDGSNFTLKIRSTKLEDSAMYFCASSVDRVGETQYFGPGTRLLVL.

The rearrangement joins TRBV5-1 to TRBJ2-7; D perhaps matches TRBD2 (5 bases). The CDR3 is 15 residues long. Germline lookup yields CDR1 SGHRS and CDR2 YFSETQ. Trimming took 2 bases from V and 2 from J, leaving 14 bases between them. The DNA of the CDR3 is TGCGCCAGCAGCTTCATCGTCGGGGAAACCTACGAGCAGTACTTC. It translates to CASSFIVGETYEQYF.

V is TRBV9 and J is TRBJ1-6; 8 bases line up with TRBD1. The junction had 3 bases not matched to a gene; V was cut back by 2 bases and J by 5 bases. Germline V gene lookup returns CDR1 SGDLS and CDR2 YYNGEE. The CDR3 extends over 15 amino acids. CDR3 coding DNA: TGTGCCAGCAGCGTGAACAGGGGGGATAATTCACCCCTCCACTTT. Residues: CASSVNRGDNSPLHF.

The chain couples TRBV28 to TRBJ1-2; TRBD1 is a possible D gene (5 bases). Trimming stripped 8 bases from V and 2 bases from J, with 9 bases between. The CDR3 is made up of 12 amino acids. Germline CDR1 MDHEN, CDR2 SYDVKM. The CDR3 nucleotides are TGTGCCAGCGCGGGGGGGAACTATGGCTACACCTTC. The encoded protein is CASAGGNYGYTF.

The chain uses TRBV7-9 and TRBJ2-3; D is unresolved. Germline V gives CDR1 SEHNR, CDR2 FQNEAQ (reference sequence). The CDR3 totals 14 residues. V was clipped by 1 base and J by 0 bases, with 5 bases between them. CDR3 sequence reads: CASSLVTSTDTQYF. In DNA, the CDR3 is TGTGCCAGCAGCTTAGTGACTAGCACAGATACGCAGTATTTT. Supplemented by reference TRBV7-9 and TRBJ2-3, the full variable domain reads DTGVSQNPRHKITKRGQNVTFRCDPISEHNRLYWYRQTLGQGPEFLTYFQNEAQLEKSRLLSDRFSAERPKGSFSTLEIQRTEQGDSAMYLCASSLVTSTDTQYFGPGTRLTVL.

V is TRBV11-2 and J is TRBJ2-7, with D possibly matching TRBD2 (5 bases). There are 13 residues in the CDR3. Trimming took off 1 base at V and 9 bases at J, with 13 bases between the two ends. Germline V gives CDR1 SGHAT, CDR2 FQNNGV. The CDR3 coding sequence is TGTGCCAGCAGCTTAGGGATCGGGGTTTTGCAGTACTTC. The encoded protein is CASSLGIGVLQYF.

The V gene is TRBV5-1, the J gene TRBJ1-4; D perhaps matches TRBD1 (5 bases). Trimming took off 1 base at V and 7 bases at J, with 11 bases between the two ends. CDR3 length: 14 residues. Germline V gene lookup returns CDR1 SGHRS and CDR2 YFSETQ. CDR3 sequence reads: CASSLRGRGEKLFF. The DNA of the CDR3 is TGCGCCAGCAGCTTGAGGGGAAGGGGTGAAAAACTGTTTTTT.

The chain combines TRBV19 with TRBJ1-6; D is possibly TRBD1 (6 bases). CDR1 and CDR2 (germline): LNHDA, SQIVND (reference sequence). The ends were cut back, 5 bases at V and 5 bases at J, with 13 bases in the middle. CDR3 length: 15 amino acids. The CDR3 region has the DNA TGTGCCAGTAGTGTCGGACAGAACCATAATTCACCCCTCCACTTT. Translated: CASSVGQNHNSPLHF. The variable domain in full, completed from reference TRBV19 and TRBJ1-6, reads DGGITQSPKYLFRKEGQNVTLSCEQNLNHDAMYWYRQDPGQGLRLIYYSQIVNDFQKGDIAEGYSVSREKKESFPLTVTSAQKNPTAFYLCASSVGQNHNSPLHFGNGTRLTVT.

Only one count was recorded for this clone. The CDR3 protein is CASSFSGGQETQYF. CDR3 bases: TGCGCCAGCAGCTTCTCTGGCGGCCAAGAGACCCAGTACTTC. V gene TRBV5-1 combines with J gene TRBJ2-5, with unresolved D. The ends were cut back, 2 bases at V and 1 base at J, with 9 bases in the middle. Germline loops: CDR1 SGHRS, CDR2 YFSETQ. CDR3 size: 14 residues.

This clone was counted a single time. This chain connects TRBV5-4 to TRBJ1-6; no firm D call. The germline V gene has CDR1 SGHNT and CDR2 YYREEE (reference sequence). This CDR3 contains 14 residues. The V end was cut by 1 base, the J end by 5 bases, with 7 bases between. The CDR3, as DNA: TGTGCCAGCAGCTTGTCACCAGATAATTCACCCCTCCACTTT. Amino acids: CASSLSPDNSPLHF.